One T cell receptor (beta chain) is described in this entry. Its target is not known. The CDR3 has 12 amino acids. V gave up 0 bases and J gave up 6 bases, with 6 bases separating them. The germline V gene has CDR1 SGHRS and CDR2 YFSETQ. Method: immunoSEQ multiplex PCR; TCRdb's copy keeps in-frame clones and lacks some. The table has about 60,000 clones, about 89% seen once; the top ten hold approximately 10%. The sample is drawn from a study of PD-1 blockade in classical Hodgkin lymphoma. Time point of the sample: cycle 4 day 1 (C4D1), after five to seven weeks of nivolumab. All patients relapsed after autologous stem cell transplantation, and brentuximab vedotin exposure varied. Findings and limits, study-wide: Similar baseline diversity was found in complete responders and newly diagnosed patients.

V gene TRBV5-1 combines with J gene TRBJ1-1, with D unclear. This material consisted of peripheral blood mononuclear cells (PBMCs), taken before the fourth cycle of nivolumab. This clonotype was sampled from a human donor with classical Hodgkin lymphoma. The CDR3, as DNA: TGCGCCAGCAGCTTGGGGACTCCTGAAGCTTTCTTT. Its translation is CASSLGTPEAFF.